This note documents a single T cell receptor beta chain sequence. Its cognate antigen is unknown. Sequencing templates came from extracted RNA that was reverse transcribed into cDNA. The assay was immunoSEQ multiplex PCR, and TCRdb's table has in-frame clones only and misses some. Of under 95,000 clones in the sample, about two thirds were seen once. These data originate in a study of CD8+ T cells in alopecia areata. At the level of the study: For 6 to 18 months, tofacitinib was taken, and 6 months off drug followed. Severity scores in treated patients reflected the percentage of scalp affected. Study-level points and caveats: In patients, TCRs were shared less clearly than in mice, and HLA may possibly be involved.

The sample's treatment: oral pan-JAK inhibitor, 5-10 mg twice daily. Isolation of CD4+ and CD8+ T cells from PBMCs was achieved by sorting. Looked up from germline, CDR1 is SGHAT and CDR2 is FQNNGV. The CDR3 extends over 14 amino acids. The V end was cut by 4 bases, the J end by 0 bases, with 4 bases between. The sequenced sample was CD8+ T cells sorted from blood, obtained at approximately week 45, from a patient treated with tofacitinib. J is TRBJ2-6 and V is TRBV11-2; no reliable D call. This clonotype originated in a human donor with alopecia areata. CDR3 coding DNA: TGTGCCAGCAGCTCAAACTCTGGGGCCAACGTCCTGACTTTC. It specifies CASSSNSGANVLTF.